This T cell receptor beta chain derives from a study of CD8 T cells in ankylosing spondylitis. V lost 6 bases to trimming and J lost 7 bases; unmatched junction nucleotides: 11. Germline V lookup: CDR1 DFQATT, CDR2 SNEGSKA (reference sequence). This CDR3 has 14 amino acids. The TCR beta libraries were generated through quantitative 5'-RACE incorporating molecular barcodes. One entry per CDR3 protein, called by TCRdb with MiXCR from the 5' RACE reads. The sample includes more than 500,000 distinct CDR3 sequences, about 5% of them seen just once. General study findings and limits: It appeared that ankylosing spondylitis blood was characterized by a TCR beta motif of about 8 highly homologous variants.

This clonotype was seen many times. Its antigen is unidentified. The source is a male donor with ankylosing spondylitis. The sequencing input was blood, either unsorted or a sorted T cell fraction (not recorded which). The chain joins TRBV20-1 to TRBJ1-5, with TRBD1 matching 8 bases. CDR3 sequence: CSARQGARGQPQHF. The CDR3 DNA follows: TGCAGTGCGCGGCAGGGGGCACGTGGACAGCCCCAGCATTTT.